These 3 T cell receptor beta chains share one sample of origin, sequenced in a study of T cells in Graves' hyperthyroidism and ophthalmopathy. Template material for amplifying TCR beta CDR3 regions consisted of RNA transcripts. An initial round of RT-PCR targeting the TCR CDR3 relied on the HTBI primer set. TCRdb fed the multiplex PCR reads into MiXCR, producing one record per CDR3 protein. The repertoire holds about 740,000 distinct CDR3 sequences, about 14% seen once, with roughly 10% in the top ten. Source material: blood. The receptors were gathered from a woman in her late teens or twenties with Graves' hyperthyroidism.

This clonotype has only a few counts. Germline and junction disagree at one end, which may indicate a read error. Written as DNA, the CDR3 is TGTGCCAGCGCCTCACTAGCGGACTTCCAAGAGGCCCAGTACTTC. Protein: CASASLADFQEAQYF. The chain recombines TRBV25-1 with TRBJ2-5; 8 bases map to TRBD2. The CDR3 spans 15 residues. CDR1 MGHDK and CDR2 SYGVNS come from the germline V gene.

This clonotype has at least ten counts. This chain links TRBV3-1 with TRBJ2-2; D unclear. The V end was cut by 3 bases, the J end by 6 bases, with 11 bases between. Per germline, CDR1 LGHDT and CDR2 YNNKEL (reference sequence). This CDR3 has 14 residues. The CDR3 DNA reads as TGTGCCAGCAGCCACAGGATGAAGGCCGGGGAGCTGTTTTTT. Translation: CASSHRMKAGELFF.

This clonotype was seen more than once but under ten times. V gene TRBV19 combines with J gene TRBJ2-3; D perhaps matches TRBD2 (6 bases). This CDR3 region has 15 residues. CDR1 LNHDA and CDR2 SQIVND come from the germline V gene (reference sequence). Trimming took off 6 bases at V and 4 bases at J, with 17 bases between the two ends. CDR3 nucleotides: TGTGCCAGTAGGCCCAATGGCGGGAACCCAGATACGCAGTATTTT. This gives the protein CASRPNGGNPDTQYF. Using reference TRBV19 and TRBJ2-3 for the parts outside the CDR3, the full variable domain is DGGITQSPKYLFRKEGQNVTLSCEQNLNHDAMYWYRQDPGQGLRLIYYSQIVNDFQKGDIAEGYSVSREKKESFPLTVTSAQKNPTAFYLCASRPNGGNPDTQYFGPGTRLTVL.